These 25 T cell receptor beta chains were all obtained from the same sample, sequenced in a study of STAT5B mutations in CD4+ large granular lymphocyte leukemia. Sequenced by immunoSEQ multiplex PCR; TCRdb stores in-frame clones only, minus some. The data hold 25,000 to 35,000 clones, with about 89% observed a single time. What was sequenced was CD4+ T cells from blood buffy coats. The receptors stem from a human donor in good health.

The gene calls are TRBV10-2 and TRBJ2-5; D is undetermined. Looked up from germline, CDR1 is WSHSY and CDR2 is SAAADI. The CDR3 length is 11 residues. Between the trimmed V and J ends, which lost 7 bases and 4 bases, there was a span of 7 bases. The CDR3 sequence: CASTAAETQYF. The DNA for the CDR3 is TGCGCCAGCACCGCAGCAGAGACCCAGTACTTC.

The J gene is TRBJ2-1, the V gene TRBV7-2; tentative D call: TRBD2 (5 bases). The V gene's germline CDR1 is SGHTA and CDR2 FQGNSA. V lost 6 bases, J lost 8 bases, and 14 bases lay in between. CDR3 size: 13 residues. In nucleotides, the CDR3 is TGTGCCAGCAGACGAGGGCCCTCCTATGAGCAGTTCTTC. As protein: CASRRGPSYEQFF.

This sequence joins TRBV27 and TRBJ2-7; 8 bases match TRBD1. Germline loops: CDR1 MNHEY, CDR2 SMNVEV (reference sequence). This CDR3 has 13 amino acids. V shed 5 bases and J 6 bases; nucleotides not matched to a gene: 6. The chain's CDR3 is CASSSRGQREQYF. CDR3 coding DNA: TGTGCCAGCAGTAGCAGGGGGCAACGCGAGCAGTACTTC.

This clone was recorded once. J is TRBJ2-7 and V is TRBV25-1, with TRBD1 matching 9 bases. J was trimmed by 3 bases and V by 5 bases; bases with no gene match: 5. CDR1 MGHDK and CDR2 SYGVNS come from the germline V gene. The CDR3 runs 14 residues. In DNA, the CDR3 is TGTGCCAGCAGTAAGTGGACAGGGGTCTACGAGCAGTACTTC. Protein sequence: CASSKWTGVYEQYF.

The gene calls are TRBV9 and TRBJ1-2; 7 bases line up with TRBD1. There are 15 residues in the CDR3. Germline V lookup: CDR1 SGDLS, CDR2 YYNGEE. The V and J ends lost 0 bases and 6 bases, in that order; junction bases with no gene match: 8. Written as DNA, the CDR3 is TGTGCCAGCAGCGTAGCTTCGGAGAGGGGGCATGGCTACACCTTC. It specifies CASSVASERGHGYTF.

The V call is TRBV7-2, the J call TRBJ2-5; D may be TRBD2 (7 bases). The J call may be in error: the DNA end matches TRBJ2-7 better. The V gene's germline CDR1 is SGHTA and CDR2 FQGNSA. The CDR3 has 16 residues. The CDR3 here is CASSRGGSGGAYEQYF. For the CDR3, the DNA is TGTGCCAGCAGCAGGGGGGGCTCCGGTGGAGCCTACGAGCAGTACTTC.

This chain connects TRBV4-1 to TRBJ1-2; maybe TRBD1 (6 bases). V was cut by 1 base and J by 4 bases, with 28 bases left in between. Germline lookup yields CDR1 MGHRA and CDR2 YSYEKL. CDR3 size: 20 residues. As DNA, the CDR3 is TGCGCCAGCAGCCAAGCACTGGGTAGATCCGGGACACTTAAGGCCTATGGCTACACCTTC. This gives the protein CASSQALGRSGTLKAYGYTF.

The chain uses TRBV6-1 and TRBJ2-7; 8 bases line up with TRBD1. Trimming removed 6 bases from V and 4 bases from J; junction bases left unmatched: 5. Germline V gene data show CDR1 as MNHNS and CDR2 as SASEGT. This CDR3 has 13 residues. The CDR3 protein is CASREDRAYEQYF. In DNA, the CDR3 is TGTGCCAGCAGGGAGGACAGGGCGTACGAGCAGTACTTC.

As concerns this clone: Distinct nucleotide sequences in the sample also encode this CDR3. The V and J genes are TRBV5-1 and TRBJ2-3, with D possibly being TRBD1 (6 bases). V was cut by 4 bases and J by 0 bases, with 9 bases left in between. The CDR3 runs 14 residues. The germline gives CDR1 SGHRS, CDR2 YFSETQ. The CDR3 sequence is CASSLGQSTDTQYF. DNA for the CDR3: TGCGCCAGCAGCCTAGGACAGAGCACAGATACGCAGTATTTT.

The rearrangement uses TRBV5-1 and TRBJ2-1; TRBD1 aligns across 7 bases. V shed 4 bases and J 8 bases; nucleotides not matched to a gene: 15. The germline gives CDR1 SGHRS, CDR2 YFSETQ. This CDR3 has 16 amino acids. CDR3 residues: CASSSSRDSNWDEQFF. CDR3 sequence (DNA): TGCGCCAGCAGCAGTTCCCGGGACAGTAATTGGGATGAGCAGTTCTTC.

The chain recombines TRBV9 with TRBJ1-2, with a tentative D call TRBD1 (6 bases). The ends were cut back, 4 bases at V and 8 bases at J, with 12 bases in the middle. This CDR3 is built from 12 residues. CDR1 is SGDLS and CDR2 is YYNGEE in the germline V gene. CDR3 DNA sequence: TGTGCCAGCAGCCCACGGCAGGGGGGCTACACCTTC. Protein product: CASSPRQGGYTF. Full variable domain (missing parts from reference TRBV9 and TRBJ1-2): DSGVTQTPKHLITATGQRVTLRCSPRSGDLSVYWYQQSLDQGLQFLIQYYNGEERAKGNILERFSAQQFPDLHSELNLSSLELGDSALYFCASSPRQGGYTFGSGTRLTVV.

The chain recombines TRBV29-1 with TRBJ2-5; 16 bases map to TRBD2. The CDR3 loop spans 15 amino acids. CDR1 is SQVTM, CDR2 ANQGSEA, per germline. The ends lost 7 bases at V and 5 bases at J; junction bases unmatched: 7. This chain's CDR3 is CSAGTSGRAGETQYF. Written as DNA, the CDR3 is TGCAGCGCCGGGACTAGCGGGAGGGCCGGGGAGACCCAGTACTTC.

This chain uses TRBV20-1 with TRBJ1-4; D is ambiguous. In germline, CDR1 is DFQATT, CDR2 SNEGSKA (reference sequence). With 3 bases removed from V and 8 bases from J, the gap between germline ends came to 7 bases. CDR3 size: 11 residues. The CDR3 coding sequence is TGCAGTGCTAGTAAGGTCGAAAAACTGTTTTTT. Its translation is CSASKVEKLFF.

The chain has TRBV4-2 and TRBJ2-5; 10 bases align to TRBD2. The CDR3 extends over 15 amino acids. Germline CDR1 reads LGHNA; CDR2 reads YNFKEQ. The V segment lost 4 bases and the J segment 4 bases; nucleotides outside the gene matches: 6. CDR3: CASSPLRLAGETQYF. CDR3 coding DNA: TGTGCCAGCAGCCCCTTACGACTAGCGGGAGAGACCCAGTACTTC.

The chain has TRBV28 and TRBJ2-3, with 11 positions matching TRBD1. This CDR3 comprises 15 residues. The junction had 7 bases not matched to a gene; V was cut back by 5 bases and J by 6 bases. Germline-derived CDR1 and CDR2 are MDHEN and SYDVKM. This chain's CDR3 is CASSVGQGAVDTQYF. Here the CDR3 DNA reads TGTGCCAGCAGTGTCGGACAGGGGGCTGTGGATACGCAGTATTTT. Using reference TRBV28 and TRBJ2-3 for the parts outside the CDR3, the full variable domain is DVKVTQSSRYLVKRTGEKVFLECVQDMDHENMFWYRQDPGLGLRLIYFSYDVKMKEKGDIPEGYSVSREKKERFSLILESASTNQTSMYLCASSVGQGAVDTQYFGPGTRLTVL.

This CDR3 is CASSPGQGGSEAFF. The DNA for the CDR3 is TGTGCCAGCAGCCCGGGACAGGGCGGCTCTGAAGCTTTCTTT. The chain uses TRBV28 and TRBJ1-1; 9 bases agree with TRBD1. In germline, CDR1 is MDHEN, CDR2 SYDVKM. J was trimmed by 6 bases and V by 6 bases; bases with no gene match: 8. This CDR3 spans 14 amino acids.

This clone appeared a single time. The chain recombines TRBV5-1 with TRBJ2-3, with 7 bases matching TRBD2. There are 15 residues in the CDR3. V trimming: 0 bases; J trimming: 4 bases; junction bases outside the gene matches: 5. Germline lookup yields CDR1 SGHRS and CDR2 YFSETQ. CDR3 DNA sequence: TGCGCCAGCAGCTTGGTGTTAGCGGGTGCAGATACGCAGTATTTT. Amino acid sequence: CASSLVLAGADTQYF.

The chain combines TRBV5-6 with TRBJ2-2; 10 bases line up with TRBD2. There are 18 residues in the CDR3. The germline CDR1 and CDR2 sequences are SGHDT and YYEEEE. Losses at the gene ends were 4 bases for V and 2 bases for J; bases not matched to a gene: 11. CDR3 bases: TGTGCCAGCAGCCTATACCGACTAGCGGGCGTAAACACCGGGGAGCTGTTTTTT. Its translation is CASSLYRLAGVNTGELFF. Full variable domain (outside the CDR3, taken from reference TRBV5-6 and TRBJ2-2): DAGVTQSPTHLIKTRGQQVTLRCSPKSGHDTVSWYQQALGQGPQFIFQYYEEEERQRGNFPDRFSGHQFPNYSSELNVNALLLGDSALYLCASSLYRLAGVNTGELFFGEGSRLTVL.

The chain employs TRBV6-1 and TRBJ1-3; 8 bases match TRBD1. CDR1 MNHNS and CDR2 SASEGT come from the germline V gene. Trimming at V came to 9 bases and at J to 2 bases, leaving 3 bases not matched to a gene. The length of the CDR3 is 13 residues. This chain's CDR3 is CASGQGAGNTIYF. The CDR3 DNA follows: TGTGCCAGTGGACAGGGAGCTGGAAACACCATATATTTT.

The V gene is TRBV29-1, the J gene TRBJ2-5, with D unclear. Trimming cost V 4 bases and J 2 bases, with 14 bases left between them. The CDR3 runs 14 residues. Germline V lookup: CDR1 SQVTM, CDR2 ANQGSEA. CDR3 bases: TGCAGCGTTGTCGGTGTGATGAAACAAGAGACCCAGTACTTC. As protein: CSVVGVMKQETQYF.

V usage is TRBV11-2 and J usage is TRBJ2-2; D gene unclear. V lost 5 bases to trimming and J lost 5 bases, with 15 bases between them. The CDR3 has 15 residues. Germline assignment: CDR1 SGHAT and CDR2 FQNNGV. Written as DNA, the CDR3 is TGTGCCAGCAGCCTTTCCCACGTCCGGACCGGGGAGCTGTTTTTT. It codes for CASSLSHVRTGELFF.

The V call is TRBV11-3, the J call TRBJ2-4; D is undetermined. The V gene's germline CDR1 is SGHNT and CDR2 YENEEA. There are 12 residues in the CDR3. Trimming took off 1 base at V and 11 bases at J, with 9 bases between the two ends. CDR3 bases: TGTGCCAGCAGCTTAGGTGGGGATTTTCAGTACTTC. This encodes CASSLGGDFQYF.

This chain's CDR3 is CASSELGGSGNTIYF. CDR3 bases: TGTGCCAGCAGTGAACTTGGGGGTTCTGGAAACACCATATATTTT. V gene TRBV6-1 combines with J gene TRBJ1-3, with a tentative D call TRBD1 (5 bases). Trimming pared 2 bases from V and 1 base from J, leaving 9 bases between. This CDR3 is 15 amino acids long. Germline loops: CDR1 MNHNS, CDR2 SASEGT.

This clone was counted between two and nine times. The rearrangement uses TRBV23-1 and TRBJ2-7; 7 nucleotides align to TRBD1. TRBV23-1 qualifies as an ORF whose function is uncertain. The CDR3 totals 15 residues. V lost 7 bases to trimming and J lost 2 bases; unmatched junction nucleotides: 11. This CDR3 reads CASTNPDRTTYEQYF. The CDR3 nucleotides read TGCGCCAGCACCAACCCGGACAGGACCACCTACGAGCAGTACTTC.

This chain links TRBV6-6 with TRBJ2-7, with D possibly being TRBD1 (6 bases). From germline, CDR1 is MNHNY and CDR2 SVGAGI (reference sequence). With 6 bases removed from V and 4 bases from J, the gap between germline ends came to 13 bases. This CDR3 is built from 13 residues. Here the CDR3 DNA reads TGTGCCAGCAGGTCGACAGGTTTATACGAGCAGTACTTC. This sequence encodes CASRSTGLYEQYF.